These T cell receptor beta chains were read from a single sample in a study of cytomegalovirus exposure and HLA in healthy donors. The repertoire was sequenced with immunoSEQ multiplex PCR; TCRdb's copy has only in-frame clones and lacks some. The repertoire includes a few hundred thousand clones, about four fifths of them detected once, and about 0.3% sits in the top ten. What was sequenced was PBMCs. Receptors originate from a girl aged 2-10 years in good health and CMV-seronegative. CDR3s include the opening cysteine and the closing phenylalanine or tryptophan. Fields, in order: V gene, clone size, D gene, J gene, CDR3 protein, CDR3 DNA. A D gene is named only where the DNA matches it firmly. Clone size is shown for a subset of rows, as once, few, many or a class of expanded clone.

>TRBV28|.|TRBD1|TRBJ2-5
CASSLVGTGRQETQYF
TGTGCCAGCAGTTTGGTCGGGACAGGGAGACAAGAGACCCAGTACTTC
>TRBV2|.|TRBD2|TRBJ2-6
CASKASGSLFPSGANVLTF
TGTGCCAGCAAGGCTAGCGGGAGCCTTTTCCCTTCTGGGGCCAACGTCCTGACTTTC
>TRBV7-8|.|.|TRBJ1-5
CASSLNYPGNQPQHF
TGTGCCAGCAGCTTAAACTATCCAGGGAATCAGCCCCAGCATTTT
>TRBV13|.|.|TRBJ2-5
CASSSGLLGTQYF
TGTGCCAGCAGCTCTGGACTCCTCGGGACCCAGTACTTC
>TRBV5-4|few|.|TRBJ2-3
CASSLGGRGQATDTQYF
TGTGCCAGCAGCTTGGGGGGTAGGGGACAAGCCACAGATACGCAGTATTTT
>TRBV11-2|.|.|TRBJ1-5
CASSFSDSNQPQHF
TGTGCCAGCAGCTTCAGTGATAGCAATCAGCCCCAGCATTTT
>TRBV28|once|TRBD2|TRBJ2-3
CASSLPLAGVQYF
TGTGCCAGCAGTTTACCGCTAGCGGGAGTGCAGTATTTT
>TRBV28|.|TRBD2|TRBJ2-7
CASSRLAGAQYF
TGTGCCAGCAGTCGACTAGCGGGAGCGCAGTACTTC
>TRBV30|.|.|TRBJ1-2
CACPRNGQGHIWWLDYGYTF
TGTGCCTGCCCTCGGAACGGGCAGGGCCACATTTGGTGGTTGGACTATGGCTACACCTTC
>TRBV10-3|.|TRBD1|TRBJ1-1
CAFRGQGDTEAFF
TGTGCCTTCCGGGGACAGGGGGACACTGAAGCTTTCTTT
>TRBV10-3|.|TRBD1|TRBJ1-1
CAIGKGQGSVRDTEAFF
TGTGCCATCGGAAAGGGACAGGGCTCGGTAAGGGACACTGAAGCTTTCTTT
>TRBV13|.|.|TRBJ2-7
CASSSADISYEQYF
TGTGCCAGCAGCTCCGCGGACATCTCCTACGAGCAGTACTTC
>TRBV21-1|.|.|TRBJ1-5
CASSARAVSNQPQHF
TGTGCCAGCAGCGCCAGGGCGGTGAGCAATCAGCCCCAGCATTTT
>TRBV30|.|TRBD1|TRBJ2-7
CAWSVGQGASEQYF
TGTGCCTGGAGTGTAGGACAGGGGGCATCCGAGCAGTACTTC
>TRBV4-1|once|TRBD1|TRBJ1-2
CASSQGQGGIPNGYTF
TGCGCCAGCAGCCAGGGACAGGGTGGGATCCCGAATGGCTACACCTTC
>TRBV6-5|.|.|TRBJ2-1
CASSTSKSSYNEQFF
TGTGCCAGCAGTACCTCTAAAAGCTCCTACAATGAGCAGTTCTTC
>TRBV4-2|.|.|TRBJ1-3
CASSQDRRGSGNTIYF
TGTGCCAGCAGCCAAGATCGAAGGGGCTCTGGAAACACCATATATTTT
>TRBV7-8|.|.|TRBJ1-5
CASSLLGQPQHF
TGTGCCAGCAGCTTATTGGGCCAGCCCCAGCATTTT
>TRBV11-2|.|TRBD2|TRBJ2-7
CASSLDQGRGGYEQYF
TGTGCCAGCAGCTTAGATCAAGGTCGCGGGGGCTACGAGCAGTACTTC
>TRBV29-1|.|TRBD1|TRBJ2-7
CSVASSGRGIEQYF
TGCAGCGTTGCTTCATCTGGCAGGGGGATAGAGCAGTACTTC
>TRBV7-9|.|.|TRBJ2-7
CASSLERLYEQYF
TGTGCCAGCAGCTTAGAGCGGCTCTACGAGCAGTACTTC
>TRBV5-6|.|TRBD1|TRBJ2-7
CASSGPTDRTSYEQYF
TGTGCCAGCAGCGGACCCACGGACAGGACATCCTACGAGCAGTACTTC
>TRBV6-5|few|TRBD1|TRBJ2-7
CASSWDRGSYEQYF
TGTGCCAGCAGTTGGGACAGAGGGTCCTACGAGCAGTACTTC
>TRBV5-4|.|.|TRBJ2-1
CASSQEVGGYNEQFF
TGTGCCAGCAGCCAAGAGGTGGGGGGCTACAATGAGCAGTTCTTC
>TRBV7-9|.|.|TRBJ2-1
CASRDSYNEQFF
TGTGCCAGCAGAGACAGTTACAATGAGCAGTTCTTC
>TRBV4-2|.|TRBD1|TRBJ2-7
CASSRRGLQGAHEQYF
TGTGCCAGCAGCCGCCGGGGTCTACAGGGGGCCCACGAGCAGTACTTC
>TRBV7-3|few|TRBD1|TRBJ2-7
CASSPQGGSYEQYF
TGTGCCAGCAGCCCACAGGGGGGCTCCTACGAGCAGTACTTC
>TRBV12-5|.|.|TRBJ1-4
CASGRAGKLFF
TGTGCTAGTGGCAGGGCAGGAAAACTGTTTTTT
>TRBV6-5|.|.|TRBJ1-3
CASSFDGLSGNTIYF
TGTGCCAGCAGTTTTGATGGACTCTCTGGAAACACCATATATTTT
>TRBV7-8|.|.|TRBJ1-2
CASSLGQAGYTF
TGTGCCAGCAGCTTAGGGCAGGCAGGCTACACCTTC
>TRBV29-1|.|.|TRBJ1-1
CSVGGQAGMNTEAFF
TGCAGCGTTGGTGGTCAGGCAGGGATGAACACTGAAGCTTTCTTT
>TRBV10-3|.|TRBD2|TRBJ2-2
CAISDLRGVGGELFF
TGTGCCATCAGTGATTTGCGGGGGGTCGGCGGGGAGCTGTTTTTT
>TRBV7-6|.|.|TRBJ2-1
CASSLHLAVSSYNEQFF
TGTGCCAGCAGCTTGCACCTAGCTGTGAGCTCCTACAATGAGCAGTTCTTC
>TRBV27|few|TRBD2|TRBJ2-7
CASSAFGGRALYEQYF
TGTGCCAGCAGTGCCTTCGGCGGGAGGGCCCTATACGAGCAGTACTTC
>TRBV28|few|.|TRBJ1-5
CASSFSGANQPQHF
TGTGCCAGCAGTTTCTCAGGGGCCAATCAGCCCCAGCATTTT
>TRBV7-9|.|.|TRBJ2-7
CASSGQRGEQYF
TGTGCCAGCAGCGGTCAGAGAGGCGAGCAGTACTTC
>TRBV18|.|.|TRBJ2-7
CASSPKDRIYEQYF
TGTGCCAGCTCACCCAAAGACAGGATCTACGAGCAGTACTTC
>TRBV28|.|TRBD1|TRBJ1-1
CASSFRGRAVAFF
TGTGCCAGCAGTTTTAGGGGGCGGGCAGTGGCTTTCTTT
>TRBV5-1|.|.|TRBJ1-1
CASSSRTPLSAEAFF
TGCGCCAGCAGCTCGAGAACGCCGCTTAGCGCTGAAGCTTTCTTT
>TRBV10-3|.|TRBD1|TRBJ2-7
CAISPGQVSYEQYF
TGTGCCATCAGTCCGGGACAGGTCTCCTACGAGCAGTACTTC
>TRBV11-2|.|.|TRBJ2-7
CASSLGENYEQYF
TGTGCCAGCAGCTTAGGGGAGAACTACGAGCAGTACTTC
>TRBV6-6|.|.|TRBJ2-1
CASSYGGATYNEQFF
TGTGCCAGCAGTTACGGGGGGGCAACCTACAATGAGCAGTTCTTC
>TRBV18|.|TRBD2|TRBJ2-1
CASSQTSGTFNEQFF
TGTGCCAGCTCCCAGACTAGCGGGACCTTCAATGAGCAGTTCTTC
>TRBV5-1|.|TRBD2|TRBJ2-1
CASRRTSGGAYNEQFF
TGCGCCAGCAGGCGGACTAGCGGGGGGGCCTACAATGAGCAGTTCTTC
>TRBV28|.|.|TRBJ2-3
CASGGGGVTDTQYF
TGTGCCAGCGGGGGTGGCGGGGTCACAGATACGCAGTATTTT
>TRBV19|few|.|TRBJ2-7
CASSPRGYEQYF
TGTGCCAGTAGTCCAAGGGGCTACGAGCAGTACTTC
>TRBV7-3|.|.|TRBJ1-2
CASSYDSLGYGYTF
TGTGCCAGCAGCTATGACAGCCTGGGATATGGCTACACCTTC
>TRBV9|few|TRBD2|TRBJ2-2
CASSVATSGDRDTGELFF
TGTGCCAGCAGCGTAGCGACTAGCGGGGATAGGGACACCGGGGAGCTGTTTTTT
>TRBV7-9|.|.|TRBJ1-5
CSSSSVGGHQSNQPQHF
TGTTCCAGCAGCTCAGTGGGAGGCCATCAGAGCAATCAGCCCCAGCATTTT
>TRBV6-1|once|.|TRBJ2-7
CASSLGRGYEQYF
TGTGCCAGCAGTCTGGGGAGGGGGTACGAGCAGTACTTC
>TRBV27|.|TRBD2|TRBJ2-7
CATLLAGANDEQYF
TGTGCCACTCTCTTAGCGGGAGCTAATGACGAGCAGTACTTC
>TRBV6-6|.|.|TRBJ2-2
CASSPQGTGELFF
TGTGCCAGCAGTCCACAGGGTACCGGGGAGCTGTTTTTT
>TRBV2|.|TRBD2|TRBJ2-1
CASSAGTSGRNEQFF
TGTGCCAGCAGTGCCGGGACTAGCGGGAGGAATGAGCAGTTCTTC
>TRBV4-1|.|TRBD2|TRBJ2-1
CASSQVGLAAGREFF
TGCGCCAGCAGCCAAGTGGGACTAGCGGCAGGGAGGGAGTTCTTC
>TRBV30|.|TRBD2|TRBJ2-7
CALTLAGVGEQYF
TGTGCCTTAACGCTAGCGGGAGTGGGCGAGCAGTACTTC
>TRBV5-1|.|.|TRBJ1-1
CASSLISGLNTEAFF
TGCGCCAGCAGCCTCATCTCGGGTCTGAACACTGAAGCTTTCTTT
>TRBV18|.|TRBD1|TRBJ1-2
CASSPDTGVSVLMNGYTF
TGTGCCAGCTCACCGGATACAGGGGTTTCTGTCTTGATGAATGGCTACACCTTC
>TRBV18|.|TRBD1|TRBJ2-3
CASSPRTGGGRGDTQYF
TGTGCCAGCTCACCTCGGACAGGGGGCGGTCGGGGAGATACGCAGTATTTT